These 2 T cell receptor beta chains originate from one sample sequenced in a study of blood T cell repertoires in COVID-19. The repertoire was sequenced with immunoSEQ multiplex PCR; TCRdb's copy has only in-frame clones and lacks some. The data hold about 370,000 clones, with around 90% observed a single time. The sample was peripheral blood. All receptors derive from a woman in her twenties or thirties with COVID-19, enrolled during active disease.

The CDR3, as DNA: TGTGCCAGCAGCAAAAGGGGCCTGGTAGCGGGGAGTACAGATACGCAGTATTTT. Protein sequence: CASSKRGLVAGSTDTQYF. The chain links TRBV21-1 to TRBJ2-3; the table gives TRBD2 as D, unverified against the DNA. TRBV21-1 is a pseudogene. The CDR3 is 18 amino acids.

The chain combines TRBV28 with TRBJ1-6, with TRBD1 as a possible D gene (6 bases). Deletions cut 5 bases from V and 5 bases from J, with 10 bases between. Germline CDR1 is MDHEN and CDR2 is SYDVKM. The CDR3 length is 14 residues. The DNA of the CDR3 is TGTGCCAGCAGTCACAGGGCTAATAATTCACCCCTCCACTTT. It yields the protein CASSHRANNSPLHF. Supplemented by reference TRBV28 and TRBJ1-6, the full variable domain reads DVKVTQSSRYLVKRTGEKVFLECVQDMDHENMFWYRQDPGLGLRLIYFSYDVKMKEKGDIPEGYSVSREKKERFSLILESASTNQTSMYLCASSHRANNSPLHFGNGTRLTVT.